These 24 T cell receptor beta chains came from one sample sequenced in a study of blood T cell repertoires in COVID-19. The assay was immunoSEQ multiplex PCR, and TCRdb's table has in-frame clones only and misses some. This sample carries around 43,000 clones, around 80% of them seen once, and the ten largest clones take about 14%. Sequencing was done on a sample of peripheral blood. The receptors come from a human donor in a cohort sampled during active COVID-19.

The J gene is TRBJ1-2, the V gene TRBV30, with TRBD1 matching over 8 bases. CDR1 and CDR2 (germline): GTSNPN, SVGIG (reference sequence). J lost 1 base, V lost 7 bases, and 2 bases had no gene match. This CDR3 contains 12 residues. CDR3 residues: CASGQVNYGYTF. For the CDR3, the DNA is TGTGCCTCGGGACAGGTTAACTATGGCTACACCTTC.

V gene TRBV6-5 combines with J gene TRBJ2-3, with 10 bases lining up with TRBD1. Trimming took 4 bases from V and 3 from J; bases not matched to a gene: 7. CDR3 length equals 16 residues. From germline, CDR1 is MNHEY and CDR2 SVGAGI. Here the CDR3 reads CASSFQTGGLTDTQYF. The CDR3 nucleotides are TGTGCCAGCAGTTTCCAGACAGGGGGCTTGACAGATACGCAGTATTTT.

The J gene is TRBJ2-2, the V gene TRBV6-5; 7 nucleotides agree with TRBD2. The CDR3 has 16 amino acids. Germline lookup yields CDR1 MNHEY and CDR2 SVGAGI. V trimming: 3 bases; J trimming: 7 bases; junction bases outside the gene matches: 11. The DNA of the CDR3 is TGTGCCAGCAGTTATAATCTAGCGGACGGGGGCGGGGAGCTGTTTTTT. Amino acids: CASSYNLADGGGELFF.

V gene TRBV2 combines with J gene TRBJ1-4, with D unresolved. The CDR3 is 13 residues long. V was cut by 8 bases and J by 8 bases, with 15 bases left in between. Germline V CDR1 and CDR2: SNHLY, FYNNEI. This CDR3 is CASVGDPREKLFF. For the CDR3, the DNA is TGTGCCAGCGTTGGAGACCCGCGGGAAAAACTGTTTTTT.

The CDR3 coding sequence is TGTGCCAGCAGCTTAGATCTGGCGGGAGCGGATACGCAGTATTTT. Translating it yields CASSLDLAGADTQYF. The chain uses TRBV11-2 and TRBJ2-3, with 7 nucleotides matching TRBD2. Germline assignment: CDR1 SGHAT and CDR2 FQNNGV. The CDR3 has 15 residues. J was trimmed by 6 bases and V by 0 bases; bases with no gene match: 6.

This rearrangement joins TRBV5-4 to TRBJ1-4, with D possibly TRBD1 on 6 matching bases. Germline assignment: CDR1 SGHNT and CDR2 YYREEE (reference sequence). V was pared by 4 bases and J by 4 bases, with 17 bases between. This CDR3 has 16 amino acids. In DNA, the CDR3 is TGTGCCAGCAGCCCCTCACAACAGGGATTTAATGAAAAACTGTTTTTT. Its protein is CASSPSQQGFNEKLFF. Based on the CDR3 plus reference TRBV5-4 and TRBJ1-4, the full variable domain is ETGVTQSPTHLIKTRGQQVTLRCSSQSGHNTVSWYQQALGQGPQFIFQYYREEENGRGNFPPRFSGLQFPNYSSELNVNALELDDSALYLCASSPSQQGFNEKLFFGSGTQLSVL.

V and J are TRBV6-2 or TRBV6-3 and TRBJ1-2; D remains unclear. In germline, CDR1 is MNHEY, CDR2 SVGEGT. V lost 5 bases to trimming and J lost 4 bases, with 8 bases between them. The CDR3 consists of 12 residues. The CDR3 here is CASSDPGYGYTF. The CDR3 bases are TGTGCCAGCAGTGACCCAGGCTATGGCTACACCTTC.

V gene TRBV5-1 combines with J gene TRBJ2-1, with unresolved D. This CDR3 has 14 residues. Germline V gene lookup returns CDR1 SGHRS and CDR2 YFSETQ. The V gene lost 0 bases and the J gene lost 9 bases, with 13 bases spanning the gap. The CDR3 region has the DNA TGCGCCAGCAGCTTGGACCGACCCACGGGTGAGCAGTTCTTC. Translated, it gives CASSLDRPTGEQFF.

This clone was picked up one time. The DNA of the CDR3 is TGTGCCAGCAGTTTAAGTCCTAGCGGGGGGGGTGAGACCCAGTACTTC. Protein sequence: CASSLSPSGGGETQYF. The J gene is TRBJ2-5, the V gene TRBV27, with 12 bases identical to TRBD2. V was clipped by 2 bases and J by 5 bases; unmatched bases: 6. The CDR3 spans 16 residues. Germline CDR1 reads MNHEY; CDR2 reads SMNVEV (reference sequence).

This clone appeared once. The chain has TRBV5-1 and TRBJ2-6, with D possibly TRBD1 on 5 matching bases. The CDR3 is 16 amino acids. Germline assignment: CDR1 SGHRS and CDR2 YFSETQ. V shed 0 bases and J shed 1 base, with 8 bases lying between them. The CDR3 protein is CASSLESGSGANVLTF. The CDR3 nucleotides are TGCGCCAGCAGCTTGGAGTCAGGGTCTGGGGCCAACGTCCTGACTTTC.

This sequence joins TRBV7-7 and TRBJ2-2; 7 bases are shared with TRBD1. Germline V gene sequence: CDR1 SSHAT, CDR2 FNYEAQ (reference sequence). This CDR3 comprises 15 residues. Trimming removed 6 bases from V and 5 bases from J; junction bases left unmatched: 9. The CDR3 loop is CASSPTGVWTGELFF. The CDR3 region has the DNA TGTGCCAGCAGTCCAACAGGGGTATGGACCGGGGAGCTGTTTTTT.

The gene calls are TRBV12-3 or TRBV12-4 and TRBJ1-4; weak D call: TRBD1 (6 bases). The CDR3 loop spans 13 amino acids. Trimming shortened V by 6 bases and J by 6 bases, and 11 bases separated the two germline ends. The CDR3 nucleotides are TGTGCCAGCAGGGCGCACAGGGATGAAAAACTGTTTTTT. It is translated as CASRAHRDEKLFF.

The chain links TRBV10-2 to TRBJ2-1, with 8 bases lining up with TRBD2. Germline V gives CDR1 WSHSY, CDR2 SAAADI. V gave up 6 bases and J gave up 0 bases; unmatched junction bases: 13. The CDR3 length is 18 residues. The CDR3, as DNA: TGCGCCAGCAGACTGAGTAGCGGGGAAGCGAGCTCCTACAATGAGCAGTTCTTC. This gives the protein CASRLSSGEASSYNEQFF.

The CDR3 DNA reads TGCGCCAGCAGCAAGGGACAGAGGTCTAGCACAGATACGCAGTATTTT. This translates into CASSKGQRSSTDTQYF. The rearrangement joins TRBV5-1 to TRBJ2-3; 7 bases align to TRBD1. Unmatched junction bases numbered 8, after V lost 4 bases and J lost 0 bases. CDR3 length equals 16 residues. Per the germline V gene, CDR1 is SGHRS and CDR2 is YFSETQ. Using reference TRBV5-1 and TRBJ2-3 for the parts outside the CDR3, the full variable domain is KAGVTQTPRYLIKTRGQQVTLSCSPISGHRSVSWYQQTPGQGLQFLFEYFSETQRNKGNFPGRFSGRQFSNSRSEMNVSTLELGDSALYLCASSKGQRSSTDTQYFGPGTRLTVL.

The chain links TRBV5-6 to TRBJ1-1; D perhaps matches TRBD1 (5 bases). The length of the CDR3 is 13 residues. V lost 1 base and J lost 5, with 9 bases in between. Looked up from germline, CDR1 is SGHDT and CDR2 is YYEEEE. The CDR3 DNA follows: TGTGCCAGCAGCTTGTCAGGGATAACTGAAGCTTTCTTT. This translates into CASSLSGITEAFF.

The J gene is TRBJ2-3, the V gene TRBV11-3; 7 nucleotides line up with TRBD2. This CDR3 has 16 amino acids. V trimming: 5 bases; J trimming: 1 base; junction bases outside the gene matches: 9. Germline assignment: CDR1 SGHNT and CDR2 YENEEA. The CDR3 sequence is CASSLLAAGGTDTQYF. In nucleotides, the CDR3 is TGTGCCAGCAGCCTCCTTGCGGCGGGAGGCACAGATACGCAGTATTTT.

The chain joins TRBV25-1 to TRBJ2-7; 9 nucleotides match TRBD1. The CDR3 contains 15 residues. Losses at the gene ends were 1 base for V and 5 bases for J; bases not matched to a gene: 6. Germline-derived CDR1 and CDR2 are MGHDK and SYGVNS. The CDR3 sequence: CASSESQGARNEQYF. DNA for the CDR3: TGTGCCAGCAGTGAATCACAGGGGGCGAGGAACGAGCAGTACTTC.

The J gene is TRBJ2-5, the V gene TRBV5-1; 7 bases align to TRBD1. Germline loops: CDR1 SGHRS, CDR2 YFSETQ. The CDR3 is made up of 14 amino acids. J gave up 1 base and V 5 bases, and 5 bases lay outside the gene matches. CDR3 residues: CASRPGTAQETQYF. CDR3 DNA: TGCGCCAGCAGACCAGGGACAGCCCAAGAGACCCAGTACTTC.

J is TRBJ2-5 and V is TRBV11-2; 7 nucleotides agree with TRBD1. Germline-derived CDR1 and CDR2 are SGHAT and FQNNGV. This CDR3 spans 12 amino acids. V gave up 5 bases and J gave up 5 bases; unmatched junction bases: 2. This CDR3 is CASSVQGETQYF. The CDR3 bases are TGTGCCAGCAGCGTACAGGGGGAGACCCAGTACTTC.

V gene TRBV5-6 combines with J gene TRBJ2-7; the D is unclear. The CDR3 is 12 amino acids. The V end lost 0 bases, the J end lost 3 bases, and 4 bases lay between the germline ends. From germline, CDR1 is SGHDT and CDR2 YYEEEE. CDR3 amino acids: CASSLVGYEQYF. As DNA, the CDR3 is TGTGCCAGCAGCTTGGTCGGCTACGAGCAGTACTTC.

V gene TRBV7-2 combines with J gene TRBJ1-5; TRBD1 aligns across 7 bases. J lost 1 base, V lost 5 bases, and 11 bases had no gene match. Germline V gene lookup returns CDR1 SGHTA and CDR2 FQGNSA. The CDR3 has 17 residues. CDR3 protein: CASSNRTGWVSNQPQHF. CDR3 DNA: TGTGCCAGCAGCAACCGGACAGGTTGGGTGAGCAATCAGCCCCAGCATTTT.

The V gene is TRBV27, the J gene TRBJ2-7; TRBD1 is a possible D gene (6 bases). Per the germline V gene, CDR1 is MNHEY and CDR2 is SMNVEV (reference sequence). The ends were cut back, 1 base at V and 4 bases at J, with 11 bases in the middle. The CDR3 loop spans 14 amino acids. In DNA, the CDR3 is TGTGCCAGCAGTTTATATGGACAGTTGTACGAGCAGTACTTC. This codes for CASSLYGQLYEQYF.

Written as DNA, the CDR3 is TGTGCCAGCACCCGGGGGGGCGAGCAGTACTTC. Translated: CASTRGGEQYF. The genes are TRBV6-5 and TRBJ2-7; 8 bases match TRBD2. The CDR3 extends over 11 amino acids. Germline trimming cut 7 bases from V and 6 bases from J; bases unmatched to any gene: 2. CDR1 and CDR2 from the germline V gene are MNHEY and SVGAGI.

The J gene is TRBJ2-3, the V gene TRBV5-1; 8 bases agree with TRBD1. This CDR3 spans 17 amino acids. The V gene's germline CDR1 is SGHRS and CDR2 YFSETQ. V was clipped by 4 bases and J by 0 bases; unmatched bases: 10. CDR3 DNA sequence: TGCGCCAGCAGCGGGACAGGTCGGCCATCTAGCACAGATACGCAGTATTTT. It is translated as CASSGTGRPSSTDTQYF.